This TCR beta chain derives from a study of blood T cells in healthy people across ages. This CDR3 comprises 16 residues. Germline assignment: CDR1 SGDLS and CDR2 YYNGEE. Losses at the gene ends were 1 base for V and 1 base for J; bases not matched to a gene: 5. With a J-beta primer mix and a sample-barcoded 5' primer, a second PCR ran about 6 to 11 cycles. TCRdb used MiXCR to reprocess the 5' RACE reads, holding one entry per CDR3 protein. The sample lists approximately 880,000 distinct CDR3 sequences; roughly 43% were seen once. This chain connects TRBV9 to TRBJ2-5, with 9 bases fitting TRBD2. The sequenced material came from blood. The receptor comes from a man aged 25-45 years in good health. CDR3 loop: CASSVKAGGLQETQYF. In nucleotides, the CDR3 is TGTGCCAGCAGCGTAAAAGCGGGGGGCCTCCAAGAGACCCAGTACTTC.